One sample yielded the 9 T cell receptor beta chains listed below, sequenced in a study of T cell responses to AZD1222 COVID-19 vaccine (dated by TCRdb to 2020 to 2022). What the time point label conveys for this sample: baseline before first vaccination. The library was generated by the immunoSEQ multiplex PCR assay. TCRdb re-hosts the immuneACCESS table, in-frame sequences only. Its copies lack some clones; in the studies checked, an unresolved V gene accounts for under half of them, and the cause for the rest is not known. The sample profile shows roughly 100,000 clones; 88% of them were found once. The ten largest clones take up roughly 20% of the sample. The sequenced sample was peripheral blood, obtained on day 0 of AZD1222 vaccination. The receptors come from an adult in good health.

Remarks on this clone: Other DNA sequences in this specimen translate into the identical CDR3. This sequence joins TRBV7-2 and TRBJ2-1; 14 bases are a match to TRBD2. J was trimmed by 0 bases and V by 4 bases; bases with no gene match: 8. This CDR3 contains 19 residues. Germline V CDR1 and CDR2: SGHTA, FQGNSA. CDR3: CASSSGTSGGRGSYNEQFF. The CDR3 DNA follows: TGTGCCAGCAGCTCTGGGACTAGCGGGGGTCGGGGCTCCTACAATGAGCAGTTCTTC.

The chain is built from TRBV19 and TRBJ1-2; 7 bases are a match to TRBD1. Trimming removed 6 bases from V and 4 bases from J; junction bases left unmatched: 8. This CDR3 has 14 residues. From germline, CDR1 is LNHDA and CDR2 SQIVND (reference sequence). The CDR3, as DNA: TGTGCCAGTAGCTCAATAGGGACAGTCTATGGCTACACCTTC. Protein sequence: CASSSIGTVYGYTF.

This clone showed up just a few times. The rearrangement uses TRBV18 and TRBJ1-2; D may be TRBD1 (6 bases). Germline-derived CDR1 and CDR2 are KGHSH and LQKENI. The CDR3 is made up of 13 amino acids. V dropped 6 bases and J dropped 6 bases, with 14 bases sitting between them. The CDR3 region is CASSPGQEHGYTF. The DNA of the CDR3 is TGTGCCAGCTCCCCGGGACAAGAACATGGCTACACCTTC.

The rearrangement joins TRBV10-3 to TRBJ2-1; 9 bases align to TRBD2. The CDR3 totals 15 residues. J was trimmed by 6 bases and V by 4 bases; bases with no gene match: 7. Germline-derived CDR1 and CDR2 are ENHRY and SYGVKD. This CDR3 reads CAISAKAGGPNEQFF. Here the CDR3 DNA reads TGTGCCATCAGTGCAAAAGCGGGGGGCCCCAATGAGCAGTTCTTC.

The chain joins TRBV18 to TRBJ2-6; a weak D match, TRBD1 (5 bases). From germline, CDR1 is KGHSH and CDR2 LQKENI. V was shortened by 1 base and J by 0 bases, with 16 bases between the two germline ends. This CDR3 has 19 residues. The CDR3 coding sequence is TGTGCCAGCTCACCACAACGACAGTCCCTCGGCTCTGGGGCCAACGTCCTGACTTTC. Its protein product is CASSPQRQSLGSGANVLTF. Together with reference TRBV18 and TRBJ2-6, the CDR3 gives the full variable domain: NAGVMQNPRHLVRRRGQEARLRCSPMKGHSHVYWYRQLPEEGLKFMVYLQKENIIDESGMPKERFSAEFPKEGPSILRIQQVVRGDSAAYFCASSPQRQSLGSGANVLTFGAGSRLTVL.

The rearrangement links TRBV19 to TRBJ1-2; 9 bases are shared with TRBD1. The germline CDR1 and CDR2 sequences are LNHDA and SQIVND (reference sequence). Germline trimming cut 2 bases from V and 0 bases from J; bases unmatched to any gene: 7. The CDR3 consists of 17 residues. CDR3 sequence (DNA): TGTGCCAGTAGTATATTTACAGGGGGCGCGCCTAACTATGGCTACACCTTC. Translated: CASSIFTGGAPNYGYTF.

This chain joins TRBV4-1 and TRBJ2-3, with 9 bases lining up with TRBD2. J was trimmed by 2 bases and V by 7 bases; bases with no gene match: 7. The CDR3 length is 15 residues. In germline, CDR1 is MGHRA, CDR2 YSYEKL. CDR3 bases: TGCGCCAGCAACCTAGCGGGGAGAATCACAGATACGCAGTATTTT. It encodes CASNLAGRITDTQYF.

This clone showed up just once. The chain uses TRBV6-5 and TRBJ2-2; D call uncertain. Germline loops: CDR1 MNHEY, CDR2 SVGAGI. CDR3 length equals 15 residues. V dropped 4 bases and J dropped 6 bases, with 15 bases sitting between them. The CDR3 nucleotides read TGTGCCAGCAGTTCGCCCCCCGGGTTCGCCGGGGAGCTGTTTTTT. It specifies CASSSPPGFAGELFF.

This clone has only one observation. V is TRBV29-1 and J is TRBJ1-1; unclear D gene. V was clipped by 7 bases and J by 3 bases, with 9 bases between them. The CDR3 covers 11 residues. Germline CDR1 SQVTM, CDR2 ANQGSEA. The CDR3 DNA is TGCAGCGCCCTATTAGACACTGAAGCTTTCTTT. Residues: CSALLDTEAFF.